The rows below give T cell receptor beta chains drawn from one sample of a study of T cells of healthy individuals. One entry per CDR3 protein, called by TCRdb with MiXCR from the 5' RACE reads. The sample lists 41,000 or so distinct CDR3 sequences, approximately 4.9% occurring once. The receptor set was obtained from a human donor in good health. Both conserved end residues are part of each CDR3. The order of the fields is CDR3 length, J gene, D gene, V gene, clone size, CDR3 protein, CDR3 DNA. D genes are given only for firm matches. The size of a clone is reported for some rows only, either as once, few or many, or as a class for expanded clones.

16	TRBJ2-4	NA	TRBV4-1	few	CASSQGRGGQGNIQYF	TGCGCCAGCAGCCAAGGTCGGGGGGGACAGGGAAACATTCAGTACTTC
16	TRBJ2-3	TRBD2	TRBV4-2	many	CASSQQTSGSADTQYF	TGTGCCAGCAGCCAGCAGACTAGCGGGAGTGCAGATACGCAGTATTTT
14	TRBJ1-4	TRBD1	TRBV12-3/TRBV12-4	many	CASSSGQGDEKLFF	TGTGCCAGCAGTTCGGGACAGGGGGATGAAAAACTGTTTTTT
14	TRBJ1-4	NA	TRBV20-1	many	CSAIHTGSREKLFF	TGCAGTGCCATCCACACAGGGAGCAGGGAAAAACTGTTTTTT
10	TRBJ2-1	NA	TRBV29-1	many	CSVVHNEQFF	TGCAGCGTGGTCCACAATGAGCAGTTCTTC
12	TRBJ2-1	NA	TRBV12-3/TRBV12-4	many	CASSSYENEQFF	TGTGCCAGCAGTTCTTACGAAAATGAGCAGTTCTTC
14	TRBJ1-3	NA	TRBV5-1	NA	CASSSGASGNTIYF	TGCGCCAGCAGCTCCGGTGCGTCTGGAAACACCATATATTTT
17	TRBJ2-1	TRBD2	TRBV20-1	many	CSARPLAGGPISNEQFF	TGCAGTGCTAGACCTTTAGCGGGGGGCCCTATCTCTAATGAGCAGTTCTTC
15	TRBJ2-2	NA	TRBV12-3/TRBV12-4	NA	CASSFGDANTGELFF	TGTGCCAGCAGTTTTGGTGACGCGAACACCGGGGAGCTGTTTTTT
15	TRBJ1-1	NA	TRBV27	NA	CASSLSMRMNTEAFF	TGTGCCAGCAGTTTATCGATGCGGATGAACACTGAAGCTTTCTTT
13	TRBJ2-5	NA	TRBV29-1	few	CSVDRGQWETQYF	TGCAGCGTTGATCGAGGACAGTGGGAGACCCAGTACTTC
15	TRBJ2-5	NA	TRBV12-3/TRBV12-4	few	CASSKLGLHQETQYF	TGTGCCAGCAGCAAGCTTGGACTACACCAAGAGACCCAGTACTTC
14	TRBJ2-1	NA	TRBV20-1	many	CSASSPMAYREQFF	TGCAGTGCTAGTTCACCTATGGCCTATCGGGAGCAGTTCTTC
14	TRBJ1-6	TRBD1	TRBV6-5	NA	CASSLQGDSSPLHF	TGTGCCAGCAGTCTCCAGGGGGATAGTTCACCCCTCCACTTT
19	TRBJ1-1	NA	TRBV4-1	few	CASSQDALAGLWRNTEAFF	TGCGCCAGCAGCCAAGATGCCCTCGCAGGTCTCTGGAGGAACACTGAAGCTTTCTTT
16	TRBJ2-5	NA	TRBV6-5	many	CASTQTSGRAGETQYF	TGTGCCAGCACCCAAACCTCGGGCCGGGCCGGGGAGACCCAGTACTTC
15	TRBJ2-1	TRBD2	TRBV6-2/TRBV6-3	NA	CATLSGRDSYNEQFF	TGTGCCACCCTTAGCGGGAGGGACTCCTACAATGAGCAGTTCTTC